This entry describes one T cell receptor beta chain. This clone occurred a few times. The specificity of this receptor is unknown. No base qualities exist here, and no much larger clone lies one base off it. The cohort comprised fewer than 750 healthy bone marrow donors. Cohort members were all nominally healthy when sampled, although unrecorded immune exposures were likely present. The donor tested CMV seronegative, placing the donor among the roughly 350 seronegative members of the cohort. A peripheral blood sample was provided by each donor, and peripheral blood mononuclear cells were used for TCR beta sequencing. The Qiagen DNeasy Blood Extraction Kit was used to extract genomic DNA from the blood cell samples. These data come from a study of cytomegalovirus exposure and HLA in healthy donors (TCRdb year 2017). Study-wide context: In an earlier analysis of some 550 of the donors, around 290 Gb of sequence data and 117 million unique TCR beta sequences from about 180 million T cells were reported. Along with the approximately 700-subject first cohort, a separate validation cohort of over a hundred different subjects was used. A few DR-DQ haplotypes were treated as single units for association and clustering because of strong linkage in the cohort. Class I and class II HLA loci were covered by the typing at four-digit resolution. On average, over 200,000 unique TCR beta nucleotide sequences were sequenced per donor among fewer than 500 genotyped donors of the cohort, with 15% to 20% of those sequences being non-productive. The study used immunosequencing to profile the T cell repertoires of approximately 650 subjects and linked those repertoires to cytomegalovirus serostatus. The number of typed donors differed by locus: roughly 629-640 for A, B, C, DRB1 and DQB1; roughly 510 for DQA1; approximately 610 for DPA1; and around 470 for DPB1. All discovery cohort repertoires had been generated using a single sequencing platform. Donor age, sex, ethnicity and CMV serostatus were compiled together with the repertoire data. A later genetic analysis took genome-wide SNP genotypes for about 65% of the 666 donors and used that subset as a discovery cohort. In a later analysis, previously published TCR beta repertoires from 670 or so donors were re-analyzed and high-resolution HLA genotyping was added so that TCR occurrence patterns could be studied. To decide whether each TCR beta V gene segment behaved as functional or pseudogenic, an earlier analysis of approximately 620 of the donors relied on high-throughput TCR beta sequencing. The study was designed to test whether signatures of past pathogen exposure could be identified by cataloging public T cell receptors. Of the roughly 400 genotyped donors, 65% to 90% were placed in the genetic ancestry cluster associated with self-reported Caucasian donors. To predict cytomegalovirus infection status, the study brought together high-throughput TCR immunosequencing, statistical association of individual TCRs with disease status, and machine learning. Rather than using new phenotypic data, the later analysis identified candidate immune exposures from TCR beta sequences and from how often those sequences occurred across donors. About 300 gigabases of sequencing data and tens of millions of unique TCR sequences were included in an early release covering over 600 HLA-typed donors.

The paper as a whole reports these results and caveats: Only TCR beta chains were sequenced in this cohort, and the absence of alpha or paired-chain data limited detectable features. A further reported finding was that TCR beta sequences accurately predicted the HLA-A and HLA-B alleles for most subjects in the first cohort. Some IMGT-functional V segments, including TRBV6-2 and TRBV6-3, could not be told apart with the 87-base-pair reads, so those segments were excluded. V-gene and J-gene trimming of TCR beta chains was associated with a missense DCLRE1C variant in a later genetic analysis, and the association was replicated in an independent cohort. The study listed 150 to 200 TCR beta chains as associated with cytomegalovirus. An earlier analysis of some 590 of the donors showed that most TCR beta V segments appeared in productive rearrangements either about 87% or about 30% of the time, which broadly matched IMGT annotations. Compared with equally common non-associated chains, HLA-associated TCR beta chains in a later analysis were more clonally expanded and had lower generation probabilities. Specific HLA alleles were associated with roughly 17,000 TCR beta sequences at a false discovery rate of 0.05 in a later analysis. HLA typing was unavailable for some donors at each locus, so association tests used only the typed subset. A cluster of highly shared sequence variants was judged likely to represent a technical artifact of the sequencing pipeline. In a later analysis, the rate of TCR association differed among HLA loci, with DRB1 alleles having the most associated TCRs and HLA-C alleles having the fewest. While some public TCRs were present in many individuals, most TCR sequences turned up only very rarely across donors. For the cohort, immune exposure information was limited to CMV serostatus. It was suggested by the authors that the approach could potentially be generalized to other disease states and immunological phenotypes. Assigning TCR associations to individual alleles was difficult when HLA alleles, especially DR and DQ, strongly co-occurred. Because counts were too low, more than 15 rarely observed V segments, including chromosome 9 orphons, were left out of the earlier analysis of some 640 of the donors. A later analysis found that most CMV-associated TCR beta chains appeared HLA-restricted, with HLA associations seemingly driven largely by CMV exposure. In both the original and validation cohorts, the classifier was reported to diagnose cytomegalovirus status with high specificity and sensitivity. Presence/absence analyses assumed roughly uniform sequencing depth across donors, an assumption that may not hold. Compared with the 666-donor mean, donors in an Asian-associated ancestry cluster had fewer N-insertions in productive TCRs, according to a later genetic analysis. Correlated functional status among segregating V segments might reflect linkage disequilibrium, but an unknown experimental factor could not be ruled out. In vitro tests confirmed that a few of the cytomegalovirus-associated TCR beta chains recognize cytomegalovirus antigens. A later analysis reported that several top co-occurrence clusters appeared linked to parvovirus B19, influenza, CMV and Epstein-Barr virus.

CDR1 and CDR2, per the germline V gene, are SNHLY and FYNNEI. The CDR3, cysteine through phenylalanine, is 15 amino acids long. CDR3 DNA only is kept here, 45 bases in frame from base 1. For this chain, trimming is 5 bases at the V end and 8 bases at the J end, and the number of junction bases without a gene match is 9. The protocol used for the library was the immunoSEQ multiplex PCR assay. A mixture of 60 forward primers for TCR Vbeta segments and 13 reverse primers for TCR Jbeta segments was used in the multiplex PCR. The CDR3 region of rearranged TCR beta genes was amplified from genomic DNA by a multiplex PCR assay. The Illumina HiSeq System was used to sequence the amplified TCR beta libraries as 87-base-pair reads. In the source study's methods: A later analysis tallied about 77 million unique TCR beta chains across the 640 or so repertoires, and about 12 million of those chains were shared by two or more donors. Raw reads were error-corrected and collapsed into unique sequences by a nearest-neighbor algorithm in which closely related sequences were merged to remove PCR and sequencing errors. Alignment of CDR3 sequences to IMGT reference sequences was used to assign V, D and J gene segments. For a sequence to be retained, at least a six-nucleotide match to both a V gene segment and a J gene segment was required. Rearrangements were called productive when the CDR3 lacked stop codons and stayed in frame with V and J; all others were non-productive. CDR3 was defined by IMGT convention, running from the second conserved V-encoded cysteine to the conserved J-encoded phenylalanine. The earlier analysis of 587 of the donors excluded sequences that lacked an unambiguous match to a single V gene segment. In an earlier analysis of approximately 590 of the donors, a V segment was called functional when productive rearrangements were above 56.7%, and segregating when the standard deviation between donors exceeded 5%. A statistical classification framework was developed to diagnose cytomegalovirus status using the catalog of TCR beta chain sequences. A later analysis assigned V and J genes by comparing TCR nucleotide sequences with IMGT/GENE-DB human TR gene sequences. The TCRdist pipeline was used in a later analysis to assign CDR3 sequences and most-parsimonious VDJ recombination scenarios. A later analysis defined each TCR beta chain by its CDR3 amino acid sequence plus V-gene family, and excluded reads lacking a unique V-gene family. A later analysis removed 592 highly shared, low-generation-probability nucleotide sequences to deal with suspected cross-contamination and a sequencing artifact. For each public chain, a later analysis derived a clonal expansion index from normalized ranks of inferred template counts within each repertoire. In a later analysis, generation probabilities were computed with a VDJ recombination model fitted to out-of-frame rearrangements, and the resulting probabilities were checked against IGoR. In a later analysis, TCR-TCR, TCR-HLA and TCR-CMV co-occurrence was scored with hypergeometric tests, and a repertoire-size bias correction was applied to TCR pairs. To estimate false discovery rates, a later analysis permuted the HLA or CMV assignments 20 times. In a later analysis, co-occurring TCRs were grouped with DBSCAN, and TCRdist sequence similarity was added when clustering was performed within HLA-allele-positive subsets. For co-occurrence clustering, repertoires with fewer than 30,000 or more than 120,000 public chains were excluded, along with 5 or 6 repertoires with anomalous nucleotide sharing. TCRdb obtained this table from immuneACCESS and retained in-frame rearrangements with V and J assigned. These tables miss some clones; where compared with another copy, unresolved V genes account for less than half of the shortfall, and the remainder is unexplained. The V and J calls and the clone size are those of that table, but D and trimming were determined from the DNA. The sample table lists fewer than 250,000 clones, about 75% of them with a count of one. The ten largest clones represent roughly 1.9% of the sample.

Sequenced material: PBMCs. This receptor was taken from a male donor in good health and CMV-seronegative. This chain joins TRBV2 to TRBJ2-1; TRBD2 aligns with 10 central bases. The DNA reads as follows: TGTGCCAGCAGTACATCTAGCGGGAGTGAAGATGAGCAGTTCTTC. It specifies CASSTSSGSEDEQFF.